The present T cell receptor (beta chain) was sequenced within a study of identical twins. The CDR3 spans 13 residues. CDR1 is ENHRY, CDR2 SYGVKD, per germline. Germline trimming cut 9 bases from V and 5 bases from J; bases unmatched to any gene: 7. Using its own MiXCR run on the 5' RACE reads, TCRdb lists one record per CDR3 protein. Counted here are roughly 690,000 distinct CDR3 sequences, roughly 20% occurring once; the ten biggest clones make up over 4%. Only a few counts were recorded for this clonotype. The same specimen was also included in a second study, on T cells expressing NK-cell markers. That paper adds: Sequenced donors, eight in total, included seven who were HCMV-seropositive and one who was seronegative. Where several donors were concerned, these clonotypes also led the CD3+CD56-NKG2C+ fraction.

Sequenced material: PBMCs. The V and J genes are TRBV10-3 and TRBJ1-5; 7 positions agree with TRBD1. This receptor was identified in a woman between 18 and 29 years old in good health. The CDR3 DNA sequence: TGTGCCATGAGCCGGGACAGTGATCAGCCCCAGCATTTT. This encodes CAMSRDSDQPQHF.